Each of the 29 T cell receptor beta chains below was sequenced from the same sample in a study of cytomegalovirus exposure and HLA in healthy donors. PCR involved 60 Vbeta and 13 Jbeta primers. Repertoires were generated with immunoSEQ multiplex PCR, while TCRdb's copy carries only in-frame clones and drops some. The data contain 100,000 to 150,000 clones, approximately 74% of them singletons. What was sequenced was PBMCs. These receptors all come from a man aged 35-49 years in good health and CMV-seropositive.

The chain recombines TRBV18 with TRBJ1-4, with TRBD1 matching over 7 bases. This CDR3 region has 15 residues. Germline CDR1 is KGHSH and CDR2 is LQKENI. J gave up 5 bases and V 2 bases, and 5 bases lay outside the gene matches. CDR3 nucleotides: TGTGCCAGCTCACCATCGGACAGGTGGAATGAAAAACTGTTTTTT. It codes for CASSPSDRWNEKLFF.

V usage is TRBV29-1 and J usage is TRBJ2-2; 7 bases match TRBD1. The CDR3 loop spans 14 amino acids. The V and J ends lost 5 bases and 0 bases, in that order; junction bases with no gene match: 3. Germline loops: CDR1 SQVTM, CDR2 ANQGSEA. In DNA form, the CDR3 reads TGCAGCGTTTTCGGGACAGCGAACACCGGGGAGCTGTTTTTT. This sequence encodes CSVFGTANTGELFF.

The CDR3 reads CASSPGLFWAAGHNYGYTF. CDR3 coding DNA: TGTGCCAGCTCACCAGGATTGTTTTGGGCCGCGGGGCATAACTATGGCTACACCTTC. This rearrangement joins TRBV18 to TRBJ1-2; a possible D gene is TRBD1 (5 bases). The germline V gene encodes CDR1 KGHSH and CDR2 LQKENI. The V end lost 2 bases, the J end lost 1 base, and 23 bases lay between the germline ends. The CDR3 spans 19 residues. The full variable domain, rest sourced from reference TRBV18 and TRBJ1-2, is NAGVMQNPRHLVRRRGQEARLRCSPMKGHSHVYWYRQLPEEGLKFMVYLQKENIIDESGMPKERFSAEFPKEGPSILRIQQVVRGDSAAYFCASSPGLFWAAGHNYGYTFGSGTRLTVV.

This clone is a singleton in its sample. The chain combines TRBV9 with TRBJ2-1; D is possibly TRBD1 (7 bases). V was trimmed by 0 bases and J by 6 bases, leaving 13 bases between them. This CDR3 has 15 amino acids. Germline V gives CDR1 SGDLS, CDR2 YYNGEE. In DNA, the CDR3 is TGTGCCAGCAGCGTAGCCAGGGGGGTGAGCAATGAGCAGTTCTTC. It encodes CASSVARGVSNEQFF.

About this clone: Other DNA sequences in this specimen translate into the identical CDR3. The chain combines TRBV5-1 with TRBJ2-7; 8 nucleotides align to TRBD2. V lost 2 bases, J lost 0 bases, and 1 base stayed unmatched. This CDR3 contains 14 residues. Germline values: CDR1 SGHRS, CDR2 YFSETQ. The CDR3 coding sequence is TGCGCCAGCAGCTTCCGGGGGGGCTCCTACGAGCAGTACTTC. Its translation: CASSFRGGSYEQYF.

CDR3 sequence (DNA): TGTGCCATCAGTGAGTCGGGCCCGACAAATCAGCCCCAGCATTTT. Translated, it gives CAISESGPTNQPQHF. The chain uses TRBV10-3 and TRBJ1-5; D gene unclear. V was shortened by 0 bases and J by 4 bases, with 10 bases between the two germline ends. Germline loops: CDR1 ENHRY, CDR2 SYGVKD. The length of the CDR3 is 15 residues.

This chain joins TRBV10-1 and TRBJ2-5; 8 nucleotides line up with TRBD2. The J call is doubtful: the DNA matches TRBJ2-7 better. Germline CDR1 WNHNN, CDR2 SYGVQD (reference sequence). The CDR3 extends over 13 amino acids. The CDR3 nucleotides are TGCGCCAGCAGTACTGGGACTAGCTACGAGCAGTACTTC. Translating gives CASSTGTSYEQYF.

V is TRBV20-1 and J is TRBJ2-1, with D hard to call. Germline loops: CDR1 DFQATT, CDR2 SNEGSKA (reference sequence). CDR3 size: 11 residues. The V end lost 3 bases, the J end lost 6 bases, and 6 bases lay between the germline ends. The CDR3 coding sequence is TGCAGTGCTAGCGAGTCCAATGAGCAGTTCTTC. It codes for CSASESNEQFF.

The CDR3 reads CASNTGTGGTNYGYTF. As DNA, the CDR3 is TGTGCCAGCAATACCGGGACCGGGGGGACTAACTATGGCTACACCTTC. The chain combines TRBV6-6 with TRBJ1-2, with a tentative D call TRBD1 (5 bases). This CDR3 has 16 amino acids. From germline, CDR1 is MNHNY and CDR2 SVGAGI (reference sequence). Trimming left V 7 bases short and J 0 bases short, with 18 bases between.

CDR3 protein: CASSLNRDRDYEQYF. The CDR3 region has the DNA TGTGCCAGCAGTCTTAACCGGGACAGAGACTACGAGCAGTACTTC. The chain carries TRBV6-6 and TRBJ2-7; 7 nucleotides line up with TRBD1. CDR1 is MNHNY, CDR2 SVGAGI, per germline (reference sequence). Unmatched junction bases numbered 10, after V lost 5 bases and J lost 3 bases. CDR3 size: 15 residues.

The DNA of the CDR3 is TGTGCCACCAGCAGAGGAGGGGACAGGGGAGAGACCCAGTACTTC. Translated, it gives CATSRGGDRGETQYF. J is TRBJ2-5 and V is TRBV15; TRBD1 matches 10 bases. V lost 1 base and J lost 4; bases outside the gene matches: 3. The CDR3 is 15 amino acids. Germline values: CDR1 LNHNV, CDR2 YYDKDF (reference sequence). The variable domain in full, completed from reference TRBV15 and TRBJ2-5, reads DAMVIQNPRYQVTQFGKPVTLSCSQTLNHNVMYWYQQKSSQAPKLLFHYYDKDFNNEADTPDNFQSRRPNTSFCFLDIRSPGLGDTAMYLCATSRGGDRGETQYFGPGTRLLVL.

Only a few counts were recorded for this clone. V is TRBV28 and J is TRBJ1-2, with 10 bases identical to TRBD1. The CDR3 length is 13 residues. Germline-derived CDR1 and CDR2 are MDHEN and SYDVKM. The ends lost 8 bases at V and 8 bases at J; junction bases unmatched: 8. The CDR3, as DNA: TGTGCCAGCCTGGGACAGGGGCAAGAAGGCTACACCTTC. It yields the protein CASLGQGQEGYTF.

The rearrangement links TRBV2 to TRBJ2-7, with 7 bases lining up with TRBD1. Germline V CDR1 and CDR2: SNHLY, FYNNEI. This CDR3 comprises 14 residues. V dropped 7 bases and J dropped 4; count of bases not matched to a gene: 10. The CDR3 bases are TGTGCCAGCACCTCGGGACAGAAGAGTTACGAGCAGTACTTC. Amino acids: CASTSGQKSYEQYF.

The chain carries TRBV5-6 and TRBJ1-4, with TRBD1 matching 7 bases. The CDR3 has 15 amino acids. V shed 1 base and J 7 bases; nucleotides not matched to a gene: 7. From germline, CDR1 is SGHDT and CDR2 YYEEEE. The CDR3 coding sequence is TGTGCCAGCAGCTTGTGGGGACAGTGGCGTGAAAAACTGTTTTTT. The encoded protein is CASSLWGQWREKLFF. Complete variable domain (other parts from reference TRBV5-6 and TRBJ1-4): DAGVTQSPTHLIKTRGQQVTLRCSPKSGHDTVSWYQQALGQGPQFIFQYYEEEERQRGNFPDRFSGHQFPNYSSELNVNALLLGDSALYLCASSLWGQWREKLFFGSGTQLSVL.

V and J are TRBV5-1 and TRBJ2-7; TRBD2 matches 7 bases. The J segment lost 2 bases and the V segment lost 3 bases, leaving 5 bases of the junction unmatched. The CDR3 is made up of 14 amino acids. Germline V gene sequence: CDR1 SGHRS, CDR2 YFSETQ. CDR3 sequence reads: CASSSSGGAYEQYF. The CDR3 region has the DNA TGCGCCAGCAGCTCCTCTGGGGGGGCCTACGAGCAGTACTTC. Using reference TRBV5-1 and TRBJ2-7 for the parts outside the CDR3, the full variable domain is KAGVTQTPRYLIKTRGQQVTLSCSPISGHRSVSWYQQTPGQGLQFLFEYFSETQRNKGNFPGRFSGRQFSNSRSEMNVSTLELGDSALYLCASSSSGGAYEQYFGPGTRLTVT.

This chain links TRBV5-4 with TRBJ2-5, with TRBD1 matching over 7 bases. Trimming removed 0 bases from V and 5 bases from J; junction bases left unmatched: 10. This CDR3 spans 16 amino acids. Germline V gene lookup returns CDR1 SGHNT and CDR2 YYREEE (reference sequence). The CDR3 reads CASSLAVTGRVETQYF. DNA for the CDR3: TGTGCCAGCAGCTTGGCCGTGACAGGGAGAGTTGAGACCCAGTACTTC. The full variable domain, its missing parts supplied by reference TRBV5-4 and TRBJ2-5, is ETGVTQSPTHLIKTRGQQVTLRCSSQSGHNTVSWYQQALGQGPQFIFQYYREEENGRGNFPPRFSGLQFPNYSSELNVNALELDDSALYLCASSLAVTGRVETQYFGPGTRLLVL.

The chain couples TRBV5-1 to TRBJ2-2; possible D gene TRBD2, 5 bases. The CDR3 is 12 amino acids. V lost 6 bases to trimming and J lost 8 bases, with 11 bases between them. Germline CDR1 is SGHRS and CDR2 is YFSETQ. The CDR3 coding sequence is TGCGCCAGCACCTCGGGGAAGGGGGAGCTGTTTTTT. Encoded protein: CASTSGKGELFF.

The chain uses TRBV2 and TRBJ2-2; possible D gene TRBD1, 5 bases. There are 14 residues in the CDR3. Germline V gene data show CDR1 as SNHLY and CDR2 as FYNNEI. The V end lost 7 bases, the J end lost 2 bases, and 11 bases lay between the germline ends. The CDR3 here is CASKDIRNTGELFF. The CDR3 DNA sequence: TGTGCCAGCAAGGACATCCGAAACACCGGGGAGCTGTTTTTT.

This clone has more than one count but fewer than ten. V gene TRBV30 combines with J gene TRBJ1-5; D ambiguous. The CDR3 sequence is 15 residues long. V was cut by 0 bases and J by 2 bases, with 11 bases left in between. Germline V gene data show CDR1 as GTSNPN and CDR2 as SVGIG (reference sequence). The CDR3 loop is CAWSVRGFGNQPQHF. DNA for the CDR3: TGTGCCTGGAGTGTGCGCGGGTTCGGCAATCAGCCCCAGCATTTT. Drawing the rest from reference TRBV30 and TRBJ1-5, the complete variable domain is SQTIHQWPATLVQPVGSPLSLECTVEGTSNPNLYWYRQAAGRGLQLLFYSVGIGQISSEVPQNLSASRPQDRQFILSSKKLLLSDSGFYLCAWSVRGFGNQPQHFGDGTRLSIL.

On this clone: At the DNA level, this CDR3 is encoded by other sequences in the same sample as well. CDR3: CASSLGVAGGTGELFF. The CDR3 bases are TGCGCCAGCAGCTTGGGGGTAGCGGGAGGCACCGGGGAGCTGTTTTTT. The J gene is TRBJ2-2, the V gene TRBV5-1; 10 bases fit TRBD2. With 0 bases clipped from V and 4 bases from J, the junction kept 3 bases outside the gene matches. This CDR3 region has 16 residues. Germline CDR1 SGHRS, CDR2 YFSETQ.

J is TRBJ2-7 and V is TRBV7-9, with 9 bases fitting TRBD2. The CDR3 contains 17 residues. Germline V CDR1 and CDR2: SEHNR, FQNEAQ (reference sequence). Germline trimming cut 5 bases from V and 2 bases from J; bases unmatched to any gene: 13. The CDR3: CASSPPMTSGATYEQYF. The DNA of the CDR3 is TGTGCCAGCAGCCCCCCAATGACTAGCGGAGCCACCTACGAGCAGTACTTC.

As DNA, the CDR3 is TGTGCCAGCAGCCAAGATTCCAGGCAAGAGACCCAGTACTTC. Translated, it gives CASSQDSRQETQYF. This chain links TRBV14 with TRBJ2-5; D remains unclear. Germline lookup yields CDR1 SGHDN and CDR2 FVKESK. The CDR3 spans 14 residues. The ends were cut back, 0 bases at V and 2 bases at J, with 7 bases in the middle.

The chain recombines TRBV19 with TRBJ2-7; 9 bases fit TRBD1. Germline CDR1 reads LNHDA; CDR2 reads SQIVND (reference sequence). CDR3 length equals 14 residues. V shed 3 bases, J shed 1 base, and the junction held 1 base outside the gene matches. The CDR3 here is CASSMGQGSYEQYF. CDR3 nucleotide sequence: TGTGCCAGTAGTATGGGACAGGGATCCTACGAGCAGTACTTC.

A remark on this clone: One end of the junction does not line up with germline, which may come from a read error. The V and J genes are TRBV15 and TRBJ1-5; 8 bases line up with TRBD1. The germline CDR1 and CDR2 sequences are LNHNV and YYDKDF (reference sequence). There are 13 residues in the CDR3. The CDR3 region is CATSGQGNRPQHF. In DNA, the CDR3 is TGTGCCACCAGCGGACAGGGTAATCGGCCCCAGCATTTT. The whole variable domain, remainder taken from reference TRBV15 and TRBJ1-5, is DAMVIQNPRYQVTQFGKPVTLSCSQTLNHNVMYWYQQKSSQAPKLLFHYYDKDFNNEADTPDNFQSRRPNTSFCFLDIRSPGLGDTAMYLCATSGQGNRPQHFGDGTRLSIL.

The gene calls are TRBV2 and TRBJ2-7, with D perhaps matching TRBD1 (5 bases). The CDR3 runs 12 residues. CDR1 SNHLY and CDR2 FYNNEI come from the germline V gene. Trimming left V 8 bases short and J 6 bases short, with 14 bases between. The CDR3 here is CASGVIGAEQYF. Written as DNA, the CDR3 is TGTGCCAGCGGCGTTATAGGGGCCGAGCAGTACTTC. Using reference TRBV2 and TRBJ2-7 for the parts outside the CDR3, the full variable domain is EPEVTQTPSHQVTQMGQEVILRCVPISNHLYFYWYRQILGQKVEFLVSFYNNEISEKSEIFDDQFSVERPDGSNFTLKIRSTKLEDSAMYFCASGVIGAEQYFGPGTRLTVT.

The chain carries TRBV18 and TRBJ1-1; maybe TRBD1 (6 bases). V was clipped by 6 bases and J by 6 bases, with 20 bases between them. This CDR3 spans 15 amino acids. Germline assignment: CDR1 KGHSH and CDR2 LQKENI. The CDR3 loop is CASSRLSGDLAEAFF. The CDR3, as DNA: TGTGCCAGCTCGCGCCTATCAGGGGATTTAGCTGAAGCTTTCTTT.

The chain carries TRBV10-3 and TRBJ1-5; the D gene is possibly TRBD1 (6 bases). With 6 bases removed from V and 3 bases from J, the gap between germline ends came to 12 bases. This CDR3 contains 14 residues. From germline, CDR1 is ENHRY and CDR2 SYGVKD. The CDR3 DNA reads as TGTGCCATCAGCCCTGGACAGAACAATCAGCCCCAGCATTTT. It translates to CAISPGQNNQPQHF.

This rearrangement joins TRBV30 to TRBJ1-1, with TRBD1 identical over 7 bases. With V trimmed by 4 bases and J by 10 bases, 12 bases remained unmatched. This CDR3 has 13 residues. Germline V CDR1 and CDR2: GTSNPN, SVGIG (reference sequence). CDR3 region: CAWTGQKIGGAFF. For the CDR3, the DNA is TGTGCCTGGACGGGACAGAAAATCGGCGGAGCTTTCTTT.

This clone was seen a handful of times. The gene calls are TRBV5-1 and TRBJ1-2, with no clear D. V lost 6 bases to trimming and J lost 3 bases, with 18 bases between them. The CDR3 has 15 residues. In germline, CDR1 is SGHRS, CDR2 YFSETQ. CDR3 loop: CASIDPGGPDYGYTF. The DNA for the CDR3 is TGCGCCAGCATCGACCCCGGAGGTCCGGACTATGGCTACACCTTC.